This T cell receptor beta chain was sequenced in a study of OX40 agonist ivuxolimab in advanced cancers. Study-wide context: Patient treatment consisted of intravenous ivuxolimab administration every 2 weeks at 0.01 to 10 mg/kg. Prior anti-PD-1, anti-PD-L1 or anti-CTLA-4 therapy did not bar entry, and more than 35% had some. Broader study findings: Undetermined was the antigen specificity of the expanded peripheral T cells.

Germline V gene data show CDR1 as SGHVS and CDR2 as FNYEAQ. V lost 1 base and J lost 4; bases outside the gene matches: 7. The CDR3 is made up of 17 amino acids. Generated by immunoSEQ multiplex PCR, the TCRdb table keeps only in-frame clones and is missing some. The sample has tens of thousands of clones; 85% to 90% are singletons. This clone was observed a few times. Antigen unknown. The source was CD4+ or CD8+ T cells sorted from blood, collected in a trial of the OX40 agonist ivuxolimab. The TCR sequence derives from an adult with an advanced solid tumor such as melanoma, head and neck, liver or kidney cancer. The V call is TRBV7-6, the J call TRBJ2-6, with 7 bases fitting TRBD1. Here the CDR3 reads CASSLDPRDRGANVLTF. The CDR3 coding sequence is TGTGCCAGCAGCTTAGACCCCCGGGACAGAGGGGCCAACGTCCTGACTTTC.